The 30 T cell receptor beta chains reported below all come from one sample, sequenced in a study of T cells expressing NK-cell markers. Each CDR3 protein gets one entry in TCRdb, which reprocessed the 5' RACE reads and gives no DNA. This sample lists 500,000 to 700,000 distinct CDR3 sequences; its ten largest clones have under 4.5%. The specimen sequenced was blood T cells: a sorted CD56 or NKG2C T cell subset, CD4+ or CD8+ T cells, or bulk PBMC T cells (not recorded which). These receptors came from a man aged 18 to 29 in good health.

The rearrangement joins TRBV12-3 or TRBV12-4 to TRBJ2-5; TCRdb calls TRBD1, which cannot be checked without DNA. This CDR3 region has 15 residues. The CDR3 is CASRPRDRVSETQYF.

V gene TRBV7-9 combines with J gene TRBJ2-1; TCRdb's D call of TRBD2 is untestable without DNA. This CDR3 comprises 15 residues. Germline loops: CDR1 SEHNR, CDR2 FQNEAQ (reference sequence). The CDR3 reads CASSQTSGRIDEQFF.

The chain has TRBV2 and TRBJ1-6. CDR3 length: 14 amino acids. Germline-derived CDR1 and CDR2 are SNHLY and FYNNEI. The CDR3 protein is CASSIDGYNSPLHF.

The chain carries TRBV6-5 and TRBJ2-7; absent DNA, TCRdb's TRBD1 call cannot be checked. CDR1 is MNHEY, CDR2 SVGAGI, per germline. The CDR3 length is 14 residues. CDR3 protein: CASSYGTGAGEQYF.

This chain connects TRBV5-6 to TRBJ2-5; without DNA, the TCRdb call of TRBD1 cannot be checked. In germline, CDR1 is SGHDT, CDR2 YYEEEE. This CDR3 has 14 residues. CDR3 amino acids: CASSLETGAGAQYF.

The chain recombines TRBV6-1 with TRBJ2-3; the D call from TCRdb, TRBD1, cannot be confirmed without DNA. This CDR3 has 16 amino acids. Germline V gives CDR1 MNHNS, CDR2 SASEGT. CDR3 sequence reads: CASREGPGHGTDTQYF.

This chain links TRBV14 with TRBJ1-2. CDR3 length: 14 residues. The V gene's germline CDR1 is SGHDN and CDR2 FVKESK. This CDR3 is CASSQIDGTYGYTF.

The rearrangement links TRBV12-3 or TRBV12-4 to TRBJ2-1; the D gene TCRdb calls, TRBD2, cannot be checked with no DNA. This CDR3 has 13 amino acids. The CDR3 here is CASSLGRREGQFF.

This chain links TRBV12-3 or TRBV12-4 with TRBJ1-3. The CDR3 is made up of 13 amino acids. The CDR3: CASTIDGRNTIYF.

The chain has TRBV2 and TRBJ2-5. Per germline, CDR1 SNHLY and CDR2 FYNNEI. The CDR3 totals 14 residues. CDR3 in amino acids: CASSEAWSRETQYF.

V and J are TRBV10-3 and TRBJ2-6. The CDR3 extends over 12 amino acids. The V gene's germline CDR1 is ENHRY and CDR2 SYGVKD. The CDR3 region is CAANSGANVLTF.

V usage is TRBV11-2 and J usage is TRBJ2-7; TCRdb's D gene call, TRBD1, goes unchecked for lack of DNA. The germline gives CDR1 SGHAT, CDR2 FQNNGV. The CDR3 runs 15 residues. The CDR3 is CASSLSPGGGYEQYF.

The chain recombines TRBV2 with TRBJ2-5. The length of the CDR3 is 12 residues. CDR1 SNHLY and CDR2 FYNNEI come from the germline V gene. CDR3 amino acids: CASTQTQETQYF. Combining the CDR3 with reference TRBV2 and TRBJ2-5 gives the whole variable domain EPEVTQTPSHQVTQMGQEVILRCVPISNHLYFYWYRQILGQKVEFLVSFYNNEISEKSEIFDDQFSVERPDGSNFTLKIRSTKLEDSAMYFCASTQTQETQYFGPGTRLLVL.

J is TRBJ2-1 and V is TRBV6-2 or TRBV6-3; TCRdb proposes TRBD2, but this gene call is untestable without DNA. This CDR3 spans 16 amino acids. Germline V gene data show CDR1 as MNHEY and CDR2 as SVGEGT. CDR3 sequence: CASLGPRDGRKSEQFF.

The genes are TRBV12-5 and TRBJ2-1; TCRdb's D call of TRBD2 is untestable without DNA. Germline loops: CDR1 LGHNT, CDR2 FRNRAP. This CDR3 is built from 15 residues. This CDR3 is CASGFFGVGHHEQFF.

V gene TRBV5-1 combines with J gene TRBJ2-5; the D gene TCRdb calls, TRBD1, cannot be checked with no DNA. The CDR3 totals 18 residues. CDR1 SGHRS and CDR2 YFSETQ come from the germline V gene. CDR3 in amino acids: CASRPPGTGDPVSETQYF. The complete variable domain, with remaining parts taken from reference TRBV5-1 and TRBJ2-5, reads KAGVTQTPRYLIKTRGQQVTLSCSPISGHRSVSWYQQTPGQGLQFLFEYFSETQRNKGNFPGRFSGRQFSNSRSEMNVSTLELGDSALYLCASRPPGTGDPVSETQYFGPGTRLLVL.

The rearrangement uses TRBV20-1 and TRBJ2-5. Per germline, CDR1 DFQATT and CDR2 SNEGSKA (reference sequence). This CDR3 has 15 residues. The CDR3: CSARSLEEKVETQYF.

The chain carries TRBV12-3 or TRBV12-4 and TRBJ2-7; TCRdb proposes TRBD1, but this gene call is untestable without DNA. This CDR3 has 15 residues. CDR3: CASSLWDRATYEQYF.

The gene calls are TRBV4-3 and TRBJ2-2; TCRdb picks TRBD2, but there is no DNA to check that call. CDR3 size: 14 residues. Germline assignment: CDR1 LGHNA and CDR2 YSLEER. The CDR3: CASSRAGYTGELFF.

The chain links TRBV12-3 or TRBV12-4 to TRBJ2-5; the TCRdb call, TRBD1, lacks DNA for checking. This CDR3 is built from 15 residues. The chain's CDR3 is CASSLIRQGQETQYF.

This sequence joins TRBV12-3 or TRBV12-4 and TRBJ2-1; checking the TCRdb D call of TRBD2 is not possible without DNA. The CDR3 covers 14 residues. This chain's CDR3 is CASIKAGGYNEQFF.

Here the CDR3 reads CSARTHSGTGDTQYF. The chain links TRBV20-1 to TRBJ2-3; TCRdb indicates TRBD2, and absent DNA this call remains unverified. This CDR3 has 15 amino acids. Germline V gives CDR1 DFQATT, CDR2 SNEGSKA (reference sequence).

This sequence joins TRBV7-9 and TRBJ2-1; the TCRdb call, TRBD2, lacks DNA for checking. The CDR3 is made up of 16 amino acids. Germline CDR1 reads SEHNR; CDR2 reads FQNEAQ (reference sequence). The CDR3 sequence is CASSSASGRAFDEQFF. Based on the CDR3 plus reference TRBV7-9 and TRBJ2-1, the full variable domain is DTGVSQNPRHKITKRGQNVTFRCDPISEHNRLYWYRQTLGQGPEFLTYFQNEAQLEKSRLLSDRFSAERPKGSFSTLEIQRTEQGDSAMYLCASSSASGRAFDEQFFGPGTRLTVL.

J is TRBJ1-5 and V is TRBV4-1; the TCRdb D gene call, TRBD1, has no DNA to confirm it. The CDR3 has 17 amino acids. Germline values: CDR1 MGHRA, CDR2 YSYEKL. CDR3 residues: CASSLPPGTGVNQPQHF.

The chain is built from TRBV12-3 or TRBV12-4 and TRBJ2-5; lacking DNA, the TRBD2 call made by TCRdb goes unchecked. The CDR3 has 16 residues. The CDR3 loop reads CASSLGSGDGQETQYF.

This chain joins TRBV3-1 and TRBJ2-3; TCRdb's D call of TRBD2 is untestable without DNA. The CDR3 runs 15 residues. CDR1 and CDR2 (germline): LGHDT, YNNKEL (reference sequence). This CDR3 reads CASSHRTSGTDTQYF.

The chain combines TRBV29-1 with TRBJ2-5; the TRBD2 assignment by TCRdb is unverifiable without DNA. This CDR3 has 13 residues. Germline lookup yields CDR1 SQVTM and CDR2 ANQGSEA. The CDR3 here is CSVQIAAQETQYF. The whole variable domain, filled in from reference TRBV29-1 and TRBJ2-5, reads SAVISQKPSRDICQRGTSLTIQCQVDSQVTMMFWYRQQPGQSLTLIATANQGSEATYESGFVIDKFPISRPNLTFSTLTVSNMSPEDSSIYLCSVQIAAQETQYFGPGTRLLVL.

The chain carries TRBV7-9 and TRBJ1-4; TCRdb names TRBD1, which stays unverified in the absence of DNA. Germline V gives CDR1 SEHNR, CDR2 FQNEAQ (reference sequence). The CDR3 sequence is 16 residues long. The CDR3 protein is CASSARGGTFNEKLFF.

The chain has TRBV28 and TRBJ2-7; TCRdb reports TRBD2, a call that lacks DNA to check it against. The CDR3 has 18 residues. CDR1 is MDHEN and CDR2 is SYDVKM in the germline V gene. Here the CDR3 reads CASHTRGGPGSVPYEQYF.

The genes are TRBV24-1 and TRBJ2-1; TCRdb's D gene call, TRBD1, goes unchecked for lack of DNA. CDR3 length: 13 residues. Per germline, CDR1 KGHDR and CDR2 SFDVKD. This CDR3 reads CATSDIRGDEQFF.